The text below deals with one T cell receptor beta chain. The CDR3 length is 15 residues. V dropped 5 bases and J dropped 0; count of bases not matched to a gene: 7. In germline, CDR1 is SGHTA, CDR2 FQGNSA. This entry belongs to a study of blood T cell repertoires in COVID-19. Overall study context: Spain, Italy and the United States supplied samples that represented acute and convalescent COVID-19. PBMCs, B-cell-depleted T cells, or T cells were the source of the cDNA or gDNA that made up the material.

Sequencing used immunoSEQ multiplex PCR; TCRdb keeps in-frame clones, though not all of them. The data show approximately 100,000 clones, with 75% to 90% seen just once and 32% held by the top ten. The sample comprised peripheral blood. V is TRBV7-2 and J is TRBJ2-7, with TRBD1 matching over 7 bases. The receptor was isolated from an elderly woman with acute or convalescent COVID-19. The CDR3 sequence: CASSIGQAPSYEQYF. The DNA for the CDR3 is TGTGCCAGCAGCATCGGACAGGCTCCCTCCTACGAGCAGTACTTC.